The text below deals with one TCR beta chain. V shed 5 bases and J shed 1 base, with 12 bases lying between them. In germline, CDR1 is SEHNR, CDR2 FQNEAQ (reference sequence). The CDR3 totals 14 residues. With autoimmune disease history or systemic immunosuppression, patients were excluded. Blood was sampled at baseline, cycle 4 day 1, and cycle 7 day 1. This sample is part of a study of OX40 agonist ivuxolimab in advanced cancers. Data came from immunoSEQ multiplex PCR; TCRdb stores just in-frame clones and leaves some out. The sample carries under 55,000 clones, approximately 87% recorded once. The input for sequencing was CD4+ or CD8+ T cells sorted from blood, taken in a trial of the OX40 agonist ivuxolimab. This TCR derives from an adult with an advanced solid tumor such as melanoma, head and neck, liver or kidney cancer. The chain carries TRBV7-9 and TRBJ2-7; D gene unclear. The CDR3 here is CASSPTDGSYEQYF. In DNA, the CDR3 is TGTGCCAGCAGCCCCACGGACGGATCCTACGAGCAGTACTTC.